Listed below are T cell receptor beta chains from one sample, sequenced in a study of shared clonotypes between healthy human individuals. TCRdb keeps only in-frame clones here, not all; method: immunoSEQ multiplex PCR. The sample holds approximately 600,000 clones, roughly 95% seen once. The sequenced material came from naive CD8+ T cells sorted from blood. These TCRs come from a woman aged 25 to 39 in good health. Each CDR3 is given without its conserved first and last residue. Fields, in order: V gene, J gene, D gene, CDR3 protein. D genes are given only for firm matches.

TRBV4-1	TRBJ2-1	TRBD2	ASSQVLAGGYNEQF
TRBV19	TRBJ1-1	-	ASSTYTEAF
TRBV14	TRBJ2-5	TRBD2	ASSQESGLAGQETQY
TRBV2	TRBJ2-7	-	ASSEGGELYEQY
TRBV6-6	TRBJ2-7	-	ASNLQGNSYEQY
TRBV7-9	TRBJ2-7	TRBD1	ASSPDRGRDEQY
TRBV5-6	TRBJ2-7	TRBD2	ASSREAGGPYEQY
TRBV19	TRBJ2-6	TRBD1	ASSTWDRALSGANVLT
TRBV7-9	TRBJ1-1	-	ASSLVGSTEAF
TRBV2	TRBJ1-2	TRBD1	ASRDRGGYGYT
TRBV6-6	TRBJ2-1	-	ASSYSLRNEQF
TRBV5-1	TRBJ1-3	TRBD1	ASSLGTGGSGNTIY
TRBV5-4	TRBJ2-1	TRBD2	ASSFHSGSNEQF
TRBV9	TRBJ2-7	-	ASSGSRDGTYEQY
TRBV4-1	TRBJ2-1	TRBD2	ASSQTRWLAGANEQF
TRBV5-1	-	-	ASSLATGQYEQY
TRBV15	TRBJ2-3	-	ATSRDFGASTDTQY
TRBV6-5	TRBJ2-7	TRBD2	ASSPTSGISYEQY
TRBV10-1	TRBJ1-1	-	ASSEGLTVNTEAF
TRBV13	TRBJ2-3	-	ASSDSTDTQY
TRBV7-9	TRBJ1-1	-	ASSLGGGNTEAF
TRBV9	TRBJ2-7	TRBD2	ASSVDPGTSGRNEQY
TRBV5-1	TRBJ1-1	-	ASSLGYGGKTEAF